Detailed here is one T cell receptor (beta chain). Under the authors' procedure: It was from reference gene primer amplification that nucleated cell counts were estimated. Clones were read by immunoSEQ multiplex PCR, and TCRdb kept only the in-frame ones, dropping some. That table gives V, J and clone size, and the DNA gave D and trimming. The sample yields about 180,000 clones, about 86% seen once. This entry comes from a study of blood T cell repertoires in COVID-19. About the research overall: There were acute and convalescent COVID-19 samples, and they came from the United States, Italy and Spain. Sources were T cells, B-cell-depleted T cells, or PBMCs; the material itself was cDNA or gDNA.

The sample taken for sequencing was peripheral blood. The TCR originated in a man in his sixties or seventies with active or convalescent COVID-19.

The CDR3 sequence is CASSWTSGHGDTQYF. The CDR3 region has the DNA TGTGCCAGCAGCTGGACTAGCGGGCACGGGGATACGCAGTATTTT. The chain has TRBV5-4 and TRBJ2-3; 11 bases are a match to TRBD2. With V trimmed by 3 bases and J by 6 bases, 6 bases remained unmatched. The CDR3 is 15 amino acids. Germline assignment: CDR1 SGHNT and CDR2 YYREEE (reference sequence).